This is a list of T cell receptor beta chains from one sample in a study of regulatory T cells in long-lasting Graves disease. From the multiplex PCR reads, TCRdb called clonotypes with MiXCR, one entry per CDR3 protein. The data hold about 200,000 distinct CDR3 sequences, with 15% to 20% observed a single time. Sequenced here: peripheral blood mononuclear cells (PBMCs), sampled at new diagnosis, from a patient treated with antithyroid drugs. These receptors were collected from a female donor with Graves disease. Both conserved end residues are part of each CDR3.

TRBJ2-3 | TRBV20-1 | CSATSPGQSISTDTQYF
TRBJ1-1 | TRBV20-1 | CSARDSQNTEAFF
TRBJ2-7 | TRBV18 | CASSPASREGEQYF
TRBJ2-1 | TRBV7-9 | CASSSGLADNEQFF
TRBJ2-1 | TRBV7-8 | CASSRGDHQFF
TRBJ2-1 | TRBV5-8 | CASSYGRSSGKYNEQFF
TRBJ1-1 | TRBV5-5 | CASSLIGNEGAFF
TRBJ1-4 | TRBV6-1 | CASKAATNEKLFF
TRBJ1-4 | TRBV24-1 | CATSDIRENEKLFF
TRBJ2-2 | TRBV9 | CASSSGAGAGTGELFF
TRBJ2-1 | TRBV12-3/TRBV12-4 | CASSLLCNEQFF
TRBJ2-7 | TRBV5-1 | CASSLEGGGGRSYEQYF
TRBJ1-1 | TRBV19 | CASSISTSRTEAFF
TRBJ1-6 | TRBV7-6 | CASSLAGQNSPLHF